A selection of T cell receptor beta chains follows, all from one sample in a study of T cells after yellow fever vaccination. TCRdb passed the 5' RACE reads through MiXCR, listing each CDR3 protein once. Of about 73,000 distinct CDR3 sequences in the sample, approximately 7.5% were seen once. The sequencing here drew on CD8+ T cells sorted from PBMCs, taken on the day of the yellow fever booster vaccination. These TCRs come from a man aged 30-40 years who received the YFV17D yellow fever vaccine. Each CDR3 is given without its conserved first and last residue. Some rows have no size entry. The others give once, few or many, or a class for an expanded clone.

v_call	j_call	clone_size	cdr3_aa
TRBV3-1	TRBJ2-5	few	ASSRDGEETQY
TRBV11-2	TRBJ2-3	many	ASRPITNPGLAGGTDTQY
TRBV19	TRBJ1-2	-	ASSTLGQGAGGYT
TRBV5-1	TRBJ2-2	few	ASSLGTIKFSGELF
TRBV20-1	TRBJ2-1	few	SARDLEGLAGGPDEQF
TRBV20-1	TRBJ1-1	few	SAAVWGTEAF
TRBV12-3/TRBV12-4	TRBJ2-7	few	ASSSSTGEQY
TRBV5-4	TRBJ2-1	-	ASSDITGNEQF
TRBV9	TRBJ2-1	-	ASSDSAGVFYNEQF
TRBV14	TRBJ2-3	many	ASSPEQRASTDTQY
TRBV27	TRBJ2-1	-	ASSSRGGLPYNEQF
TRBV7-9	TRBJ2-3	few	ASSSETSADTQY
TRBV20-1	TRBJ2-4	few	SADTGSQNIQY
TRBV28	TRBJ2-1	few	ASSPTGEVYEQF